The 6 T cell receptor beta chains listed next were all sequenced from one sample in a study of T cell responses to AZD1222 COVID-19 vaccine. This table comes from immunoSEQ multiplex PCR, and its TCRdb copy is limited to in-frame clones, with some not included. The data contain roughly 150,000 clones, around nine tenths of them singletons. The sample consisted of peripheral blood, taken on day 0 of AZD1222 vaccination. The receptors here all came from an adult in good health.

The chain employs TRBV9 and TRBJ2-2; 12 bases agree with TRBD2. Germline CDR1 and CDR2: SGDLS and YYNGEE. The J segment lost 1 base and the V segment lost 0 bases, leaving 7 bases of the junction unmatched. The length of the CDR3 is 19 residues. CDR3 in DNA: TGTGCCAGCAGCGTAGGCCTAGCGGGAGGGCTGGTGAACACCGGGGAGCTGTTTTTT. This encodes CASSVGLAGGLVNTGELFF.

The chain couples TRBV14 to TRBJ2-1; 11 bases match TRBD2. Trimming at V came to 4 bases and at J to 3 bases, leaving 5 bases not matched to a gene. Per germline, CDR1 SGHDN and CDR2 FVKESK. The CDR3 is 16 residues long. The CDR3 is CASSPLAGGIYNEQFF. The CDR3 DNA reads TGTGCCAGCAGCCCATTAGCGGGAGGGATCTACAATGAGCAGTTCTTC. The entire variable domain, with the rest obtained from reference TRBV14 and TRBJ2-1, is as follows: EAGVTQFPSHSVIEKGQTVTLRCDPISGHDNLYWYRRVMGKEIKFLLHFVKESKQDESGMPNNRFLAERTGGTYSTLKVQPAELEDSGVYFCASSPLAGGIYNEQFFGPGTRLTVL.

The chain combines TRBV7-9 with TRBJ1-2; D remains ambiguous. CDR1 is SEHNR and CDR2 is FQNEAQ in the germline V gene (reference sequence). The CDR3 runs to 15 residues. Deletions cut 1 base from V and 1 base from J, with 10 bases between. This CDR3 reads CASSLDRRNNYGYTF. The DNA for the CDR3 is TGTGCCAGCAGCTTAGATAGGAGGAATAACTATGGCTACACCTTC.

As regards this clone: Other nucleotide sequences from this sample produce the same CDR3. The genes are TRBV6-5 and TRBJ1-2, with unresolved D. Germline V gives CDR1 MNHEY, CDR2 SVGAGI. V lost 0 bases and J 2 bases, leaving 10 bases between the germline ends. The CDR3 length is 15 residues. The DNA for the CDR3 is TGTGCCAGCAGTTACTCGTCAGCACGAAACTATGGCTACACCTTC. It is translated as CASSYSSARNYGYTF.

This clone turned up a few times. The chain couples TRBV10-3 to TRBJ2-3, with D unresolved. The V and J ends lost 7 bases and 2 bases respectively, with 10 bases between them. Germline V gives CDR1 ENHRY, CDR2 SYGVKD. The CDR3 has 13 residues. The CDR3 bases are TGTGCCATCAACGAGGAACCCACAGATACGCAGTATTTT. Its protein is CAINEEPTDTQYF.

This sequence joins TRBV9 and TRBJ2-5; 10 nucleotides line up with TRBD2. The CDR3 loop spans 16 amino acids. V lost 0 bases to trimming and J lost 2 bases; unmatched junction nucleotides: 4. Per germline, CDR1 SGDLS and CDR2 YYNGEE. The CDR3 spells CASSVAASGRQETQYF. Written as DNA, the CDR3 is TGTGCCAGCAGCGTAGCAGCTAGCGGGAGACAAGAGACCCAGTACTTC.